These T cell receptor beta chains were read from a single sample in a study of blood T cells in healthy people across ages. TCRdb ran MiXCR on the 5' RACE reads and lists one entry per CDR3 protein. The sample holds 800,000 to 1,300,000 distinct CDR3 sequences, 25% seen once. These data were also filed under a second study, of T cells of mothers and their children.

Material: blood. These receptors were collected from a girl aged 2-10 years in good health. CDR3s include the opening cysteine and the closing phenylalanine or tryptophan.

CDR3 length: 14
V gene: TRBV12-3/TRBV12-4
J gene: TRBJ1-1
CDR3 protein: CASSFGGGQPEAFF

CDR3 length: 14
V gene: TRBV10-3
J gene: TRBJ2-7
CDR3 protein: CAISDSPNRYEQYF

CDR3 length: 14
V gene: TRBV11-2
J gene: TRBJ2-2
CDR3 protein: CASSLFVDTGELFF

CDR3 length: 15
V gene: TRBV24-1
J gene: TRBJ2-5
CDR3 protein: CATSDLSSGPETQYF

CDR3 length: 11
V gene: TRBV7-9
J gene: TRBJ2-7
CDR3 protein: CASSFTSEQYF

CDR3 length: 15
V gene: TRBV29-1
J gene: TRBJ2-5
CDR3 protein: CSVELLGLVQETQYF

CDR3 length: 16
V gene: TRBV5-1
J gene: TRBJ2-2
CDR3 protein: CASSLAGGSSTGELFF

CDR3 length: 16
V gene: TRBV7-3
J gene: TRBJ2-7
CDR3 protein: CASSTTGGGTLDEQYF

CDR3 length: 12
V gene: TRBV7-9
J gene: TRBJ1-3
CDR3 protein: CATRQTGNTIYF

CDR3 length: 16
V gene: TRBV4-3
J gene: .
CDR3 protein: CASSQDGSGGINEQFF

CDR3 length: 15
V gene: TRBV9
J gene: TRBJ1-1
CDR3 protein: CASSPEGSLNTEAFF

CDR3 length: 15
V gene: TRBV6-5
J gene: TRBJ2-5
CDR3 protein: CASSLTLGTQETQYF

CDR3 length: 20
V gene: TRBV7-8
J gene: TRBJ2-1
CDR3 protein: CASSLPRVQESQSSYNEQFF

CDR3 length: 11
V gene: TRBV29-1
J gene: TRBJ1-2
CDR3 protein: CSVGASHGYTF

CDR3 length: 16
V gene: TRBV29-1
J gene: TRBJ2-7
CDR3 protein: CSVVAGERWGSYEQYF

CDR3 length: 15
V gene: TRBV10-2
J gene: .
CDR3 protein: CASSEFQNRVNEQFF

CDR3 length: 16
V gene: TRBV6-1
J gene: TRBJ2-2
CDR3 protein: CASSKPRTANTGELFF

CDR3 length: 16
V gene: TRBV3-1
J gene: TRBJ1-2
CDR3 protein: CASSLGTEDANYGYTF

CDR3 length: 13
V gene: TRBV20-1
J gene: TRBJ1-4
CDR3 protein: CSARPRVNEKLFF

CDR3 length: 13
V gene: TRBV15
J gene: TRBJ1-5
CDR3 protein: CATSNAVHQPQHF

CDR3 length: 15
V gene: TRBV29-1
J gene: TRBJ1-2
CDR3 protein: CSVESWGSETIGYTF

CDR3 length: 15
V gene: TRBV4-3
J gene: TRBJ2-5
CDR3 protein: CASSQEFQGLETQYF

CDR3 length: 11
V gene: TRBV25-1
J gene: TRBJ2-3
CDR3 protein: CASSAADTQYF

CDR3 length: 13
V gene: TRBV4-1
J gene: .
CDR3 protein: CASGQVGSYEQYF

CDR3 length: 15
V gene: TRBV6-5
J gene: TRBJ2-5
CDR3 protein: CASSPTYGTQETQYF

CDR3 length: 14
V gene: TRBV4-1
J gene: .
CDR3 protein: CASSQSDDTYEQYF

CDR3 length: 13
V gene: TRBV20-1
J gene: TRBJ2-7
CDR3 protein: CSARRGVPYEQYF

CDR3 length: 13
V gene: TRBV15
J gene: TRBJ1-1
CDR3 protein: CATSRGERGEAFF

CDR3 length: 14
V gene: TRBV5-6
J gene: TRBJ1-6
CDR3 protein: CASSTGQKNSPLHF

CDR3 length: 12
V gene: TRBV7-9
J gene: TRBJ1-2
CDR3 protein: CASSQGRPKYTF

CDR3 length: 17
V gene: TRBV7-2
J gene: TRBJ2-3
CDR3 protein: CASSLFAGGIRADTQYF

CDR3 length: 14
V gene: TRBV9
J gene: TRBJ2-7
CDR3 protein: CASSVGGHPYEQYF

CDR3 length: 15
V gene: TRBV4-1
J gene: TRBJ2-4
CDR3 protein: CASSQDVSGFNLQYF

CDR3 length: 14
V gene: TRBV29-1
J gene: TRBJ2-3
CDR3 protein: CSVVLESRADTQYF

CDR3 length: 14
V gene: TRBV11-2
J gene: TRBJ2-4
CDR3 protein: CASSSALSKNIQYF

CDR3 length: 14
V gene: TRBV5-1
J gene: TRBJ2-1
CDR3 protein: CASSLVGGVNEQFF

CDR3 length: 15
V gene: TRBV5-1
J gene: TRBJ1-4
CDR3 protein: CASSLAAGRNEKLFF

CDR3 length: 14
V gene: TRBV20-1
J gene: TRBJ2-3
CDR3 protein: CSARLAEGTDTQYF

CDR3 length: 14
V gene: TRBV7-9
J gene: TRBJ2-7
CDR3 protein: CASSLQMAGDEQYF

CDR3 length: 13
V gene: TRBV7-9
J gene: TRBJ2-7
CDR3 protein: CASSLRQDYEQYF

CDR3 length: 14
V gene: TRBV4-1
J gene: TRBJ1-1
CDR3 protein: CASKEGQMNTEAFF

CDR3 length: 12
V gene: TRBV5-1
J gene: TRBJ2-7
CDR3 protein: CASSYGEGEQYF

CDR3 length: 19
V gene: TRBV27
J gene: TRBJ2-1
CDR3 protein: CASSLWTADGRSSYNEQFF

CDR3 length: 15
V gene: TRBV11-2
J gene: .
CDR3 protein: CASSFTIGGANEQFF

CDR3 length: 11
V gene: TRBV20-1
J gene: TRBJ2-5
CDR3 protein: CSVSDRETQYF

CDR3 length: 14
V gene: TRBV10-3
J gene: TRBJ1-1
CDR3 protein: CAISSRGPNTEAFF

CDR3 length: 13
V gene: TRBV29-1
J gene: TRBJ2-5
CDR3 protein: CSVGEGLAETQYF

CDR3 length: 15
V gene: TRBV12-3/TRBV12-4
J gene: TRBJ1-4
CDR3 protein: CASSSTGLVNEKLFF